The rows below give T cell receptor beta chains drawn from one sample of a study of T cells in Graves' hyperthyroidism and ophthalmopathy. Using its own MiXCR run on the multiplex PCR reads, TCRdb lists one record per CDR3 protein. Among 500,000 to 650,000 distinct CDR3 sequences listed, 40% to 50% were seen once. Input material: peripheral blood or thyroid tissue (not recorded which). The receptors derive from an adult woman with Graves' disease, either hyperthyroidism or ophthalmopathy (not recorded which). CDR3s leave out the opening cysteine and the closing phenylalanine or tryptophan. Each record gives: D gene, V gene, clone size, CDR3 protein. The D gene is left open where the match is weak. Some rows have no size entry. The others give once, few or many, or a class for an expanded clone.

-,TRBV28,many,ASRPHRINQPQH
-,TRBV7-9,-,ASSFTWRQDQPQH
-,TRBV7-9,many,ASSLTSRNTGELF
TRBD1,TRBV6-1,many,ASSPTGYNQPQH
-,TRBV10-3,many,AISESLSGASYEQY
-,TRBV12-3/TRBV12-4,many,ASTAGSGRLSYGYT
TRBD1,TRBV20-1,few,SARTGDTSGDDGYT
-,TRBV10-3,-,AGSYSTPVSVQY
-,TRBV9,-,ASSFGTDRLGGYT
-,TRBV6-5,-,ASTLLGQSVGYT
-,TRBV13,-,ASSYRVKLGDYGYT
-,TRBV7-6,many,ASSIQVGEAF
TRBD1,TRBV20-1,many,SANTGQTNEKLF
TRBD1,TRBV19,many,ASSPRTGMRGQPQH
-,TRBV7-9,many,ASSLARGLDEKLF
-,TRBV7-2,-,ASSSTEKPGQY
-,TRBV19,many,ASRPTGTGELF
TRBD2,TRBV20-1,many,SARDSIGTSGRETQY
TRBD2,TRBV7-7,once,ASSRPGLAGATGSYEQY
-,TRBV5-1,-,ASSFSPQGLTGELF
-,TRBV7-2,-,ASSGYQGTQY
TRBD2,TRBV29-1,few,SVALAGGPETQY
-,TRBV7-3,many,ASSMGPPAAGELF
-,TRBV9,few,ASSASGTANQPQH
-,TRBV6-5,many,ASSYSVRGGTEAF
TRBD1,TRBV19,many,ASNPTGGNQPQH
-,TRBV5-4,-,ASSSPDGSSGNTIY
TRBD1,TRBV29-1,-,TQGQAPTTQY
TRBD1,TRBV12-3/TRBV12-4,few,ASSSRTGKHGYT
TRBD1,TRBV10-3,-,AISEVTTGEYGYT
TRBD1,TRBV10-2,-,ASSQGTAAKLF
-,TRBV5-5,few,ASSLAGDGGYT
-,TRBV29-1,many,SAGWGQETQY
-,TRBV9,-,ALGFPSYEQY
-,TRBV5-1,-,ASSFDGTDHTGELF
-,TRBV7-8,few,ASRADWSNTEAF
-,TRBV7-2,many,ASSLAGVRGYT
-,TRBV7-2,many,ASTQPFSGANVLT
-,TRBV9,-,ASSQVGAADLSGANVLT
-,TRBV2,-,ASSAGRAGNSPLH
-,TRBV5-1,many,ASSEEQGYSETQY
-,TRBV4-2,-,ASSQDGIGWQPQH
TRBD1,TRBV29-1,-,SIRTGAGGYT
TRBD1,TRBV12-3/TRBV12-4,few,ASSPTGVAF
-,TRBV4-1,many,ASSQDGITSYEQY
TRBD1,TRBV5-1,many,ASSLMGTTGEETQY
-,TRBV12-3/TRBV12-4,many,ASNFASNYGYT
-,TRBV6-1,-,ASSEGGWSIQSMNTEAF
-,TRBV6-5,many,ASSRLNSPLH
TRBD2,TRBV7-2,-,ASSRTGGYRETQY
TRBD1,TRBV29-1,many,SVMGQGRDTQY
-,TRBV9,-,ASSVAAGGAEAF
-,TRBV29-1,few,SVEGVAYNEQF
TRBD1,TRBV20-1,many,SAREWRGTGTYEQY